This TCR beta chain stems from a study of cytomegalovirus exposure and HLA in healthy donors. About the study: Of a few hundred genotyped donors, around 80% grouped in the Caucasian-associated ancestry cluster.

A note on this clone: The antigen remains undetermined.

PCR amplification relied on 60 Vbeta primers (plus 13 Jbeta primers). This table comes from immunoSEQ multiplex PCR, and its TCRdb copy is limited to in-frame clones, with some not included. The table shows about 83,000 clones, with around 81% occurring only once. The CDR3 has 13 amino acids. Germline CDR1 is MDHEN and CDR2 is SYDVKM. Deletions cut 4 bases from V and 7 bases from J, with 10 bases between. Study results and caveats: The majority of CMV-associated TCR beta chains were reported as apparently HLA-restricted in a later analysis.

J is TRBJ1-4 and V is TRBV28; no clear D. The TCR originated in a woman between 25 and 40 years old in good health and CMV-seronegative. Sequencing was performed on PBMCs. Here the CDR3 DNA reads TGTGCCAGCAGTTACCCACCGGGTGAAAAACTGTTTTTT. Amino acid sequence: CASSYPPGEKLFF.